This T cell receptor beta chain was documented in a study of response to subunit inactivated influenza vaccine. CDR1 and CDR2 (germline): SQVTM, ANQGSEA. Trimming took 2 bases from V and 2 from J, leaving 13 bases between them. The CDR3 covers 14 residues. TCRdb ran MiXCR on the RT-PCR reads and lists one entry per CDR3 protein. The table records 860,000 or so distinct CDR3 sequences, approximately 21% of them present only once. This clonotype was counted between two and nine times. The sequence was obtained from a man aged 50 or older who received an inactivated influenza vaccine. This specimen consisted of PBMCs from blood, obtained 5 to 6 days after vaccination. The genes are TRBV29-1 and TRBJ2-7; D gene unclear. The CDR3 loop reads CSVESGRTPYEQYF. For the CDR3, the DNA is TGCAGCGTTGAATCGGGCAGAACCCCCTACGAGCAGTACTTC.